The clone carrying this T cell receptor beta chain came up many times. Its antigen is undetermined. The CDR3 is 12 amino acids. Germline-derived CDR1 and CDR2 are SQVTM and ANQGSEA. The V end was cut by 0 bases, the J end by 4 bases, with 7 bases between. TCR beta CDR3 sequences were amplified from RNA transcripts. The HTBI primer set drove a first-round RT-PCR of the TCR CDR3. TCRdb used MiXCR to reprocess the multiplex PCR reads, holding one entry per CDR3 protein. The sample lists nearly 250,000 distinct CDR3 sequences; approximately 25% were seen once. The sample belongs to a study of T cells in Graves' hyperthyroidism and ophthalmopathy. Findings and caveats of the study: Most clonotypes expanded in the thyroid (above 0.001) were also present in blood.

Each diagnosis drew on symptoms, thyroxine, TRAb, thyroid ultrasound and orbital computed tomography findings. This receptor was identified in a woman in her thirties or forties with Graves' ophthalmopathy. Sequences were obtained from blood. The V call is TRBV29-1, the J call TRBJ2-7; D unresolved. CDR3 sequence (DNA): TGCAGCGTTGAAGATGGCCAGTACGAGCAGTACTTC. Residues: CSVEDGQYEQYF.